The clone carrying this T cell receptor beta chain was seen just once. What it recognizes is unknown. The data derive from a study of OX40 agonist ivuxolimab in advanced cancers. Study as a whole: Eligibility rules accepted prior anti-PD-1, anti-PD-L1 or anti-CTLA-4 therapy, and around 44% had some.

Study results and limitations: Some nonresponders likewise displayed low normalized T-cell clonal expansion. Antigen specificity of clonally expanded peripheral T cells was not established.

Assay: immunoSEQ multiplex PCR; the TCRdb copy retains only in-frame clones and omits some. The table lists tens of thousands of clones, about nine tenths of them singletons. The sequence was obtained from an adult with an advanced solid tumor such as melanoma, head and neck, liver or kidney cancer. The material was CD4+ or CD8+ T cells sorted from blood, obtained in a trial of the OX40 agonist ivuxolimab.

The CDR3 spells CASSQVGGTRVGYTF. CDR3 in DNA: TGCGCCAGCAGCCAAGTAGGGGGAACCAGGGTAGGCTACACCTTC. The chain employs TRBV4-1 and TRBJ1-2; tentative D call: TRBD1 (6 bases). The CDR3 runs to 15 residues. V shed 1 base and J shed 8 bases, with 17 bases lying between them. From germline, CDR1 is MGHRA and CDR2 YSYEKL.